The next 31 T cell receptor beta chains were all read from a single sample in a study of vaccination and CD4 T cells after COVID-19. Their antigens are not known. Treatment defined: roughly 10-day PBMC culture with coronavirus spike peptide pools or control peptides (ViraFEST assay). The assay that was used to sequence DNA from cultured CD4+ T cells was the Oncomine TCR Beta short-read assay. TCRdb processed the PCR reads anew with MiXCR; each CDR3 protein has one entry. Here the sample spans about 3,500 distinct CDR3 sequences, approximately 33% being singletons. Sequencing used CD4+ T cells from blood, cultured in vitro. The receptors were gathered from a human donor who had recovered from COVID-19.

This clonotype was detected a few times. V and J are TRBV30 and TRBJ1-1, with D perhaps TRBD1 (5 bases). V was trimmed by 3 bases and J by 2 bases, leaving 10 bases between them. CDR3 length equals 13 residues. In germline, CDR1 is GTSNPN, CDR2 SVGIG (reference sequence). The CDR3 coding sequence is TGTGCCTGGAGGCGGGACTTTAACACTGAAGCTTTCTTT. Translated, it gives CAWRRDFNTEAFF.

The chain joins TRBV5-1 to TRBJ2-7; 7 nucleotides line up with TRBD1. The J segment lost 5 bases and the V segment lost 4 bases, leaving 12 bases of the junction unmatched. The CDR3 totals 15 residues. The germline V gene encodes CDR1 SGHRS and CDR2 YFSETQ. The CDR3 here is CASSPIQGNRHEQYF. The CDR3 DNA is TGCGCCAGCAGCCCGATACAGGGGAATCGGCACGAGCAGTACTTC. The full variable domain, rest sourced from reference TRBV5-1 and TRBJ2-7, is KAGVTQTPRYLIKTRGQQVTLSCSPISGHRSVSWYQQTPGQGLQFLFEYFSETQRNKGNFPGRFSGRQFSNSRSEMNVSTLELGDSALYLCASSPIQGNRHEQYFGPGTRLTVT.

This clonotype was recorded a few times. V gene TRBV5-1 combines with J gene TRBJ1-2; D is unclear. The germline CDR1 and CDR2 sequences are SGHRS and YFSETQ. V was clipped by 3 bases and J by 8 bases, with 17 bases between them. The CDR3 is made up of 14 amino acids. The CDR3 sequence is CASSSHGVGSGYTF. The CDR3 DNA reads as TGCGCCAGCAGCTCTCACGGGGTGGGTTCCGGCTACACCTTC.

This rearrangement joins TRBV5-4 to TRBJ1-3; D remains unclear. Germline V gene sequence: CDR1 SGHNT, CDR2 YYREEE (reference sequence). Trimming removed 0 bases from V and 0 bases from J, with 1 base in between. This CDR3 has 13 residues. CDR3 DNA: TGTGCCAGCAGCTTGGGCTCTGGAAACACCATATATTTT. This codes for CASSLGSGNTIYF.

This clonotype is medium-sized in the sample. The V and J genes are TRBV20-1 and TRBJ2-5; 10 bases fit TRBD1. From germline, CDR1 is DFQATT and CDR2 SNEGSKA (reference sequence). Trimming cost V 5 bases and J 6 bases; bases outside gene matches: 6. The CDR3 has 13 residues. CDR3: CSAWTGGGQTQYF. For the CDR3, the DNA is TGCAGTGCTTGGACAGGGGGAGGACAGACCCAGTACTTC.

By share of the sample, this clonotype is medium-sized. V gene TRBV7-2 combines with J gene TRBJ2-3, with D perhaps given as TRBD1 or TRBD2 (5 bases each). Trimming removed 6 bases at V and 4 bases at J, with 8 bases between. CDR3 length: 12 amino acids. The germline V gene has CDR1 SGHTA and CDR2 FQGNSA. CDR3 protein: CASSRGADTQYF. The CDR3 nucleotides are TGTGCCAGCAGTCGAGGGGCAGATACGCAGTATTTT.

V and J are TRBV6-1 and TRBJ2-2; perhaps TRBD2 as D (7 bases). V dropped 7 bases and J dropped 5 bases, with 17 bases sitting between them. The CDR3 is made up of 15 amino acids. CDR1 is MNHNS, CDR2 SASEGT, per germline. The CDR3 reads CASIGRGGGTGELFF. The CDR3 bases are TGTGCCAGCATCGGAAGGGGGGGAGGGACCGGGGAGCTGTTTTTT.

The table lists this clonotype with a few counts. J is TRBJ1-6 and V is TRBV23-1; D is unresolved. TRBV23-1 is sorted into the ORF group, with uncertain function. The length of the CDR3 is 12 residues. Deletions cut 3 bases from V and 13 bases from J, with 10 bases between. Here the CDR3 DNA reads TGCGCCAGCAGTCAGACTGCCGGGCCCCTCCACTTT. This translates into CASSQTAGPLHF.

A few counts support this clonotype. CDR3 loop: CAPRWSAGETQYF. The CDR3 region has the DNA TGTGCCCCCCGGTGGAGCGCGGGGGAGACCCAGTACTTC. J is TRBJ2-5 and V is TRBV24-1; weak D call: TRBD2 (6 bases). This CDR3 region has 13 residues. V gave up 12 bases and J gave up 5 bases, with 18 bases separating them. Germline V gene sequence: CDR1 KGHDR, CDR2 SFDVKD.

V usage is TRBV12-3 or TRBV12-4 and J usage is TRBJ2-1; tentatively, D is TRBD1 or TRBD2 (5 bases each). V shed 7 bases and J shed 0 bases, with 10 bases lying between them. This CDR3 region has 14 residues. This chain's CDR3 is CASTWGNSYNEQFF. The CDR3 DNA reads as TGTGCCAGCACGTGGGGGAACTCCTACAATGAGCAGTTCTTC.

The chain is built from TRBV2 and TRBJ2-7, with a tentative D call TRBD1 (6 bases). Per germline, CDR1 SNHLY and CDR2 FYNNEI. The CDR3 has 15 residues. The V and J ends lost 4 bases and 4 bases respectively, with 17 bases between them. The CDR3 sequence is CASSGGRARGYEQYF. CDR3 nucleotide sequence: TGTGCCAGCAGTGGGGGCAGGGCTAGGGGGTACGAGCAGTACTTC.

This chain joins TRBV6-1 and TRBJ2-4; the match to TRBD2 covers 8 bases. This CDR3 spans 13 amino acids. V gave up 6 bases and J gave up 8 bases; unmatched junction bases: 6. CDR1 and CDR2 (germline): MNHNS, SASEGT. CDR3 amino acids: CASRGTRGDIQYF. The CDR3 DNA sequence: TGTGCCAGCAGGGGGACTAGGGGGGACATTCAGTACTTC.

This clonotype is large (0.1 to 1%) in the sample. This chain joins TRBV11-3 and TRBJ1-1; no definite D call. Trimming took off 3 bases at V and 3 bases at J, with 23 bases between the two ends. Looked up from germline, CDR1 is SGHNT and CDR2 is YENEEA. The CDR3 runs to 18 residues. The CDR3 DNA is TGTGCCAGCAGCTTGCCCATGGAACCTCTCGAAGGAGACACTGAAGCTTTCTTT. Amino acids: CASSLPMEPLEGDTEAFF. The whole variable domain, remainder taken from reference TRBV11-3 and TRBJ1-1, is EAGVVQSPRYKIIEKKQPVAFWCNPISGHNTLYWYLQNLGQGPELLIRYENEEAVDDSQLPKDRFSAERLKGVDSTLKIQPAELGDSAVYLCASSLPMEPLEGDTEAFFGQGTRLTVV.

The V gene is TRBV21-1, the J gene TRBJ1-4. TRBV21-1 has pseudogene status. This CDR3 contains 16 residues. The DNA for the CDR3 is TGTGCCAGCAGCAAAGGAACAGATTCAACTAATGAAAAACTGTTTTTT. Translation gives CASSKGTDSTNEKLFF.

This clonotype has only a few counts. V is TRBV6-1 and J is TRBJ1-4, with TRBD1 matching over 8 bases. The germline V gene has CDR1 MNHNS and CDR2 SASEGT. This CDR3 comprises 14 residues. Trimming cost V 6 bases and J 8 bases; bases outside gene matches: 8. The CDR3: CASSRGTGGEKLFF. The CDR3 DNA reads TGTGCCAGCAGCCGGGGGACAGGTGGAGAAAAACTGTTTTTT.

The chain carries TRBV5-1 and TRBJ2-5; a possible D gene is TRBD2 (6 bases). The CDR3 length is 16 residues. The germline V gene encodes CDR1 SGHRS and CDR2 YFSETQ. The V and J ends lost 4 bases and 4 bases respectively, with 20 bases between them. The CDR3 DNA follows: TGCGCCAGCAGCGTAGCCGGGGACTCCGGCGGAGAGACCCAGTACTTC. Translation: CASSVAGDSGGETQYF.

The rearrangement links TRBV10-3 to TRBJ1-2, with D perhaps matching TRBD1 (6 bases). The V gene lost 4 bases and the J gene lost 4 bases, with 10 bases spanning the gap. This CDR3 is built from 13 residues. Per germline, CDR1 ENHRY and CDR2 SYGVKD. CDR3 nucleotide sequence: TGTGCCATCAGTGGTTCGGGGGCCTATGGCTACACCTTC. Protein product: CAISGSGAYGYTF.

V and J are TRBV7-6 and TRBJ1-1; D is possibly TRBD1 (6 bases). The V end lost 5 bases, the J end lost 8 bases, and 12 bases lay between the germline ends. Germline values: CDR1 SGHVS, CDR2 FNYEAQ. CDR3 length equals 12 residues. The CDR3 DNA sequence: TGTGCCAGCAGCGGGTCGGGGGGCGAAGCTTTCTTT. Translated: CASSGSGGEAFF.

This clonotype turned up a few times. This chain joins TRBV2 and TRBJ2-5; 11 nucleotides agree with TRBD2. The ends lost 4 bases at V and 4 bases at J; junction bases unmatched: 5. This CDR3 comprises 15 residues. Germline loops: CDR1 SNHLY, CDR2 FYNNEI. The CDR3: CASSVLAGGAETQYF. The DNA for the CDR3 is TGTGCCAGCAGTGTGCTAGCGGGGGGAGCAGAGACCCAGTACTTC.

The V and J genes are TRBV6-1 and TRBJ2-2; maybe TRBD1 (5 bases). V was pared by 6 bases and J by 2 bases, with 16 bases between. CDR3 length equals 16 residues. CDR1 is MNHNS and CDR2 is SASEGT in the germline V gene. The CDR3 protein is CASSSPGGANTGELFF. In nucleotides, the CDR3 is TGTGCCAGCAGCTCGCCGGGTGGGGCAAACACCGGGGAGCTGTTTTTT.

CDR3 sequence (DNA): TGTGCCAGCAGCCTCTGGGGAGAGGGGTTCGAGGGGGCTTTCTTT. Translated, it gives CASSLWGEGFEGAFF. The V call is TRBV12-3 or TRBV12-4, the J call TRBJ1-1, with D maybe TRBD1 (5 bases). This CDR3 contains 15 residues. Trimming cost V 6 bases and J 11 bases, with 25 bases left between them.

The chain's CDR3 is CASSYDRNSNQPQHF. In DNA form, the CDR3 reads TGTGCCAGCAGTTACGACAGGAATAGCAATCAGCCCCAGCATTTT. This chain uses TRBV6-5 with TRBJ1-5; D is possibly TRBD1 (6 bases). Germline V gene lookup returns CDR1 MNHEY and CDR2 SVGAGI. This CDR3 comprises 15 residues. V was shortened by 2 bases and J by 0 bases, with 8 bases between the two germline ends.

This clonotype was detected only once. This rearrangement joins TRBV5-8 to TRBJ2-5, with a tentative D call TRBD1 (6 bases). In germline, CDR1 is SGHTS, CDR2 YDEGEE. The CDR3 runs to 14 residues. The ends were cut back, 0 bases at V and 1 base at J, with 7 bases in the middle. CDR3 in amino acids: CASSLDRAQETQYF. The CDR3 region has the DNA TGTGCCAGCAGCTTGGACAGGGCCCAAGAGACCCAGTACTTC.

The genes are TRBV19 and TRBJ2-5; perhaps TRBD1 as D (6 bases). CDR1 and CDR2 (germline): LNHDA, SQIVND (reference sequence). Trimming shortened V by 0 bases and J by 5 bases, and 7 bases separated the two germline ends. CDR3 length: 13 amino acids. The CDR3 DNA reads as TGTGCCAGTAGTATAGATAGGGGGGAGACCCAGTACTTC. It specifies CASSIDRGETQYF.

This clonotype was recorded a few times. The chain employs TRBV7-2 and TRBJ2-5; no definite D call. The CDR3 is 14 residues long. Germline CDR1 and CDR2: SGHTA and FQGNSA. Between the trimmed V and J ends, which lost 0 bases and 4 bases, there was a span of 9 bases. DNA for the CDR3: TGTGCCAGCAGCTTAGCCTTGTCTCCAGAGACCCAGTACTTC. The encoded protein is CASSLALSPETQYF.

This clonotype was counted between two and nine times. The gene calls are TRBV16 and TRBJ1-2; D may be TRBD1 (5 bases). CDR1 and CDR2 (germline): KGHSY, FQNENV. The CDR3 totals 13 residues. V lost 0 bases, J lost 8 bases, and 10 bases lay in between. CDR3 region: CASSQSRVEGYTF. The CDR3 DNA follows: TGTGCCAGCAGCCAATCCAGGGTAGAAGGCTACACCTTC.

This clonotype was observed a handful of times. The rearrangement uses TRBV20-1 and TRBJ1-1, with TRBD1 as a possible D gene (6 bases). CDR1 and CDR2 from the germline V gene are DFQATT and SNEGSKA (reference sequence). V was clipped by 2 bases and J by 4 bases, with 14 bases between them. The CDR3 has 14 amino acids. CDR3 protein: CSARRQAGSTEAFF. The CDR3 nucleotides are TGCAGTGCTAGACGACAGGCAGGGAGCACTGAAGCTTTCTTT.

The V gene is TRBV6-5, the J gene TRBJ1-2, with D possibly being TRBD1 (5 bases). Trimming removed 0 bases from V and 4 bases from J, with 18 bases in between. Germline CDR1 MNHEY, CDR2 SVGAGI. There are 17 residues in the CDR3. The CDR3: CASSYSGGQGFSYGYTF. The CDR3 bases are TGTGCCAGCAGTTACTCAGGCGGGCAGGGATTCAGCTATGGCTACACCTTC.

A few counts support this clonotype. This CDR3 reads CAISSGHTGELFF. CDR3 in DNA: TGTGCCATCAGCTCGGGGCACACCGGGGAGCTGTTTTTT. The chain recombines TRBV10-3 with TRBJ2-2, with D perhaps matching TRBD1 or TRBD2 (5 bases each). Between the trimmed V and J ends, which lost 6 bases and 3 bases, there was a span of 8 bases. CDR3 length equals 13 residues. Germline V gene data show CDR1 as ENHRY and CDR2 as SYGVKD.

This chain joins TRBV5-1 and TRBJ1-2; D unclear. This CDR3 contains 14 residues. V lost 0 bases and J 7 bases, leaving 13 bases between the germline ends. Germline CDR1 is SGHRS and CDR2 is YFSETQ. The CDR3 reads CASSLVGVESGYTF. Written as DNA, the CDR3 is TGCGCCAGCAGCTTGGTCGGCGTGGAAAGTGGCTACACCTTC.

This chain connects TRBV6-1 to TRBJ1-6; 9 bases agree with TRBD1. This CDR3 is 15 amino acids long. V was clipped by 6 bases and J by 8 bases; unmatched bases: 8. In germline, CDR1 is MNHNS, CDR2 SASEGT. As DNA, the CDR3 is TGTGCCAGCAGCCGAAATAGACAGGGGGATTCACCCCTCCACTTT. Protein sequence: CASSRNRQGDSPLHF.